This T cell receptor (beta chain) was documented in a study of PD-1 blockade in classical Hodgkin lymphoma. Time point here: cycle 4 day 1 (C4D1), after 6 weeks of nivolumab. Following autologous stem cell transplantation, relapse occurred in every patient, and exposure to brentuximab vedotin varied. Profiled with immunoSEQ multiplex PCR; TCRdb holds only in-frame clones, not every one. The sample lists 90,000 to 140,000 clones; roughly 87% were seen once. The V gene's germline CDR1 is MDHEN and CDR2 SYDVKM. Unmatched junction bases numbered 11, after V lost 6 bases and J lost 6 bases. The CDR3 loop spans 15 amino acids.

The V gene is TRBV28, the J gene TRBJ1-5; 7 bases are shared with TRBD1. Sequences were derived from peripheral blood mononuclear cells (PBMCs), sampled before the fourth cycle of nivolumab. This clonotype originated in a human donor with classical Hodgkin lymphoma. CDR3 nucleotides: TGTGCCAGCAGAACCGGGACAGCTTGGGGTCAGCCCCAGCATTTT. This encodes CASRTGTAWGQPQHF.